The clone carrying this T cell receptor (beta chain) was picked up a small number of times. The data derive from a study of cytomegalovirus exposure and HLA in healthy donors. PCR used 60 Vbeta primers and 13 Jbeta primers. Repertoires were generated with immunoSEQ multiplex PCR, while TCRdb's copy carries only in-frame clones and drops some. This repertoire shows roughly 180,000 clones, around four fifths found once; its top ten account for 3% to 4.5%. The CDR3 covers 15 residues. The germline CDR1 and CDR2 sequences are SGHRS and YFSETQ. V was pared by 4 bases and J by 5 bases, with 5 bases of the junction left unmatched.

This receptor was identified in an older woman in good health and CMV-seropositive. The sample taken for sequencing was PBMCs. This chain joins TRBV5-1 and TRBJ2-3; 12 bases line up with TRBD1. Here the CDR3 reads CASSLGQGAEDTQYF. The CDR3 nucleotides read TGCGCCAGCAGCCTGGGACAGGGGGCTGAAGATACGCAGTATTTT.